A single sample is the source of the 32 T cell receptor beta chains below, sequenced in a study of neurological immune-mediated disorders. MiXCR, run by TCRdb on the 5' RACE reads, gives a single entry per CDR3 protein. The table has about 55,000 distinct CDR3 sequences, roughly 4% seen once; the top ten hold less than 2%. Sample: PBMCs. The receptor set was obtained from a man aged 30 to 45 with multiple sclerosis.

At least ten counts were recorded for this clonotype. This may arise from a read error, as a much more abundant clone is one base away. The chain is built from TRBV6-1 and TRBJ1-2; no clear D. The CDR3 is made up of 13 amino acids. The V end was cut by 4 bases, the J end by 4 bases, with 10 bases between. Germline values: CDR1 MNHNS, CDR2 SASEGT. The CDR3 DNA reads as TGTGCCAGCAGTGGAGGAACGAGCTATGGCTACACCTTC. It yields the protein CASSGGTSYGYTF.

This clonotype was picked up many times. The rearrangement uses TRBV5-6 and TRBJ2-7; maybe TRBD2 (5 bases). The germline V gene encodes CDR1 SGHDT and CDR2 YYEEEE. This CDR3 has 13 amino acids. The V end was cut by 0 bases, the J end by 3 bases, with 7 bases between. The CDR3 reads CASSLGRDYEQYF. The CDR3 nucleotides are TGTGCCAGCAGCTTGGGACGGGACTACGAGCAGTACTTC.

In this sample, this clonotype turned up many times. The CDR3 DNA follows: TGCGCCAGCAGCCCACTTACAGGGGCTATTTACAATGAGCAGTTCTTC. Protein sequence: CASSPLTGAIYNEQFF. The rearrangement uses TRBV5-1 and TRBJ2-1; TRBD1 matches 7 bases. The CDR3 is 16 residues long. Trimming removed 4 bases from V and 4 bases from J; junction bases left unmatched: 11. The germline V gene encodes CDR1 SGHRS and CDR2 YFSETQ.

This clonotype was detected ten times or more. This CDR3 reads CASKEVPGLAGGPGDTQYF. The CDR3 nucleotides are TGTGCCAGCAAGGAGGTCCCAGGACTAGCGGGGGGGCCGGGAGATACGCAGTATTTT. V usage is TRBV27 and J usage is TRBJ2-3; TRBD2 matches 15 bases. Looked up from germline, CDR1 is MNHEY and CDR2 is SMNVEV (reference sequence). J gave up 5 bases and V 7 bases, and 16 bases lay outside the gene matches. This CDR3 region has 19 residues.

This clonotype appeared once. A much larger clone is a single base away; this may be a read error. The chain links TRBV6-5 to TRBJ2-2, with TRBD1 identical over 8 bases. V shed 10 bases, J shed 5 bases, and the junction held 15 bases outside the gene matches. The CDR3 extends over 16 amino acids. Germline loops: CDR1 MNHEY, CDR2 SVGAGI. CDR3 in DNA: TGTGCCAACAGACTCGGGAGACAGGGGCGAACCGGGGAGCTGTTTTTT. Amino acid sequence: CANRLGRQGRTGELFF.

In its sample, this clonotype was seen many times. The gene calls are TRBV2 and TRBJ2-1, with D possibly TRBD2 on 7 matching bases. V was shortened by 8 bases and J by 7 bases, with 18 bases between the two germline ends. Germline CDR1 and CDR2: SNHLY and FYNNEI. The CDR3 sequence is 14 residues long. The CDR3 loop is CASEGLGGANEQFF. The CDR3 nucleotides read TGTGCCAGCGAAGGACTAGGGGGAGCTAATGAGCAGTTCTTC.

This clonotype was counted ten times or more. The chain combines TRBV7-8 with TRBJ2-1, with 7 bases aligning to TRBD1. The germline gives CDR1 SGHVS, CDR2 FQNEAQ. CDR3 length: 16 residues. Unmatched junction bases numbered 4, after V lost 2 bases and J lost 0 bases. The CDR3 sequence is CASSLIGDSSYNEQFF. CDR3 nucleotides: TGTGCCAGCAGCTTAATCGGGGACAGCTCCTACAATGAGCAGTTCTTC.

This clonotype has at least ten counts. CDR3 protein: CASRRQGQLQETQYF. CDR3 DNA: TGTGCCAGCAGGCGACAGGGACAATTACAAGAGACCCAGTACTTC. The chain uses TRBV7-2 and TRBJ2-5, with 7 bases that match TRBD1. The CDR3 consists of 15 residues. Germline V lookup: CDR1 SGHTA, CDR2 FQGNSA. The V gene end was trimmed by 6 bases and the J gene end by 2 bases; junction bases not matched to a gene: 9.

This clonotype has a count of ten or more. Here the CDR3 reads CSATLGDFNQPQHF. The DNA of the CDR3 is TGCAGTGCTACTCTCGGGGATTTCAATCAGCCCCAGCATTTT. V usage is TRBV20-1 and J usage is TRBJ1-5, with unresolved D. Trimming left V 4 bases short and J 3 bases short, with 13 bases between. The CDR3 consists of 14 residues. Germline CDR1 is DFQATT and CDR2 is SNEGSKA (reference sequence).

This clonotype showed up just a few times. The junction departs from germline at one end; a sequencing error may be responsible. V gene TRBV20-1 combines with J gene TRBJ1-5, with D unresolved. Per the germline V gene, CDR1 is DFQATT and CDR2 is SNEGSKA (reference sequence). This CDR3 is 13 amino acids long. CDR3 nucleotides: TGCAGTGCTATCGAGCGGAGCAATCAGCCCCAGAATTTT. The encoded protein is CSAIERSNQPQNF.

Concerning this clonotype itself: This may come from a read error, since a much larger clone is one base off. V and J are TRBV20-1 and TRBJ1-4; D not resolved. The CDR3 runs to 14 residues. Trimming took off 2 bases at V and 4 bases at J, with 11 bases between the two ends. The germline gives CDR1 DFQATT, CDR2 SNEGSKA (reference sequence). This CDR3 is CSARKQRVNEKLFF. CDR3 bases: TGCAGTGCTAGAAAACAGAGAGTTAATGAAAAACTGTTTTTT.

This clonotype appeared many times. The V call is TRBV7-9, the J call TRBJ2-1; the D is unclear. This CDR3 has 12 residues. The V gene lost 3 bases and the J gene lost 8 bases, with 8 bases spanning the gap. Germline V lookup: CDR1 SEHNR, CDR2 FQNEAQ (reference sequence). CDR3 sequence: CASSFGLYEQFF. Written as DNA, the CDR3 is TGTGCCAGCAGCTTTGGCCTGTATGAGCAGTTCTTC.

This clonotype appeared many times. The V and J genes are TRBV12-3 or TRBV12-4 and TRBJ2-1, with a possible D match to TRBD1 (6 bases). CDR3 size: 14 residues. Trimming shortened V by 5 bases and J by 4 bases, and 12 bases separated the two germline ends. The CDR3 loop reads CASSPGHKYNEQFF. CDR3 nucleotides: TGTGCCAGCAGTCCGGGACACAAATACAATGAGCAGTTCTTC.

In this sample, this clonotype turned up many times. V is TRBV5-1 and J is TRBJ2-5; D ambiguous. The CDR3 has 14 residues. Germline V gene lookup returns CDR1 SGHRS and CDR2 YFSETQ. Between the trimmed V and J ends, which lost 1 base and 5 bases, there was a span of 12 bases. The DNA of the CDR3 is TGCGCCAGCAGCTTGATCCCTTTTGTCGAGACCCAGTACTTC. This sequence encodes CASSLIPFVETQYF.

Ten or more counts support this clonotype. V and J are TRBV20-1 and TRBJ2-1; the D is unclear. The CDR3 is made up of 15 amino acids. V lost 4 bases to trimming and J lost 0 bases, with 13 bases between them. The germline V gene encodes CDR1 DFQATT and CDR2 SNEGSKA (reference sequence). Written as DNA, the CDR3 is TGCAGTGCTATTTTTCGGCAGAACTCCTACAATGAGCAGTTCTTC. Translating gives CSAIFRQNSYNEQFF.

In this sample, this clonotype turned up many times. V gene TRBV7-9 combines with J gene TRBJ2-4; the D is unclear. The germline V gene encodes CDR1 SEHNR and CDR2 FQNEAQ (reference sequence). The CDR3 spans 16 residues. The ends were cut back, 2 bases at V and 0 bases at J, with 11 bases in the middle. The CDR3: CASSLTQAVAKNIQYF. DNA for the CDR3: TGTGCCAGCAGCTTAACCCAGGCCGTAGCCAAAAACATTCAGTACTTC.

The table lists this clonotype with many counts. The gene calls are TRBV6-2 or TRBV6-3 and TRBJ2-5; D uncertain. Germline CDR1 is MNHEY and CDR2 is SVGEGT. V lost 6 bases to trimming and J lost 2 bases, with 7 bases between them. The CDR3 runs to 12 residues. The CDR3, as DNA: TGTGCCAGCAGCGAACAGCAAGAGACCCAGTACTTC. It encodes CASSEQQETQYF.

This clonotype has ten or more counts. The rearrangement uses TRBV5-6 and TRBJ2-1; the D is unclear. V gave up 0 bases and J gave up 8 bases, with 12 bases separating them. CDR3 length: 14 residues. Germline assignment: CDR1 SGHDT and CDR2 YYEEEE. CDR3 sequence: CASSLVVASDEQFF. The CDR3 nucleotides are TGTGCCAGCAGCTTGGTGGTAGCCAGCGATGAGCAGTTCTTC.

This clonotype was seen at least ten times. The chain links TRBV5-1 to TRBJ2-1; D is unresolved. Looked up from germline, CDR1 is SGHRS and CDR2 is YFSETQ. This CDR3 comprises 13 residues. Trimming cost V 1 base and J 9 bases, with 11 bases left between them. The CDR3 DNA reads TGCGCCAGCAGCTTGCCCCCTGTTGGTGAGCAGTTCTTC. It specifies CASSLPPVGEQFF.

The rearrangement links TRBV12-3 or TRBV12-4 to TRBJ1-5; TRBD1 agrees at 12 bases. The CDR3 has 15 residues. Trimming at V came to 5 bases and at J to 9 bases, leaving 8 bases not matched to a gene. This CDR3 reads CASSPGQGALGPQHF. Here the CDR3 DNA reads TGTGCCAGCAGTCCGGGACAGGGGGCTTTGGGGCCCCAGCATTTT.

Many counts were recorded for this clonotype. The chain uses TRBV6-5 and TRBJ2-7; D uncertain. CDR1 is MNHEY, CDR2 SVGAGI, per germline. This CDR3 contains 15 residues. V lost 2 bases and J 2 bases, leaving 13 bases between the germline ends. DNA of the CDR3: TGTGCCAGCAGTTACAGCAACCTACATACCTACGAGCAGTACTTC. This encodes CASSYSNLHTYEQYF.

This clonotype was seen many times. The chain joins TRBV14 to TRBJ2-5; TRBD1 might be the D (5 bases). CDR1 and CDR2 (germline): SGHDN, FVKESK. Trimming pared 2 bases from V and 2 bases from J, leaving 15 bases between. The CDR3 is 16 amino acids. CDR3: CASSQRGPGAQETQYF. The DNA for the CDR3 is TGTGCCAGCAGCCAAAGGGGCCCTGGGGCACAAGAGACCCAGTACTTC.

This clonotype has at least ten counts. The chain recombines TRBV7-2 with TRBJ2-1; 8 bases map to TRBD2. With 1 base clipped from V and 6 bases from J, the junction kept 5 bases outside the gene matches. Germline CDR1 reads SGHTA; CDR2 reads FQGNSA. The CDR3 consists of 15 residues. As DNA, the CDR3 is TGTGCCAGCAGCTTAGGTACCGGGACTAGCAATGAGCAGTTCTTC. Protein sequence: CASSLGTGTSNEQFF.

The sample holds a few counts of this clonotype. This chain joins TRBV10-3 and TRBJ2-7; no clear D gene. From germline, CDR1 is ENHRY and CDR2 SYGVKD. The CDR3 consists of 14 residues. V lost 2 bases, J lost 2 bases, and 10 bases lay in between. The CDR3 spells CAISERADTYEQYF. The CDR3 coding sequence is TGTGCCATCAGTGAGCGGGCCGACACCTACGAGCAGTACTTC.

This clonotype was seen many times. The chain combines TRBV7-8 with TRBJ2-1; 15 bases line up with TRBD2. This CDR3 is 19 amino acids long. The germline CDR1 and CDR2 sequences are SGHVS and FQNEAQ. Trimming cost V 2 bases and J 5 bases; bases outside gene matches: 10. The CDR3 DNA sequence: TGTGCCAGCAGCTTATTACCGGGACTAGCGGGAGGAGGGGACAATGAGCAGTTCTTC. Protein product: CASSLLPGLAGGGDNEQFF.

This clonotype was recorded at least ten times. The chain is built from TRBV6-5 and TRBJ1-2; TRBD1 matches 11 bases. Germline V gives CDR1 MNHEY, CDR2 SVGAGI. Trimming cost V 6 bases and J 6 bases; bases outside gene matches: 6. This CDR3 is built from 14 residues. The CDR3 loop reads CASSPGTGGHGYTF. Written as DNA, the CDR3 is TGTGCCAGCAGCCCTGGGACAGGGGGTCATGGCTACACCTTC.

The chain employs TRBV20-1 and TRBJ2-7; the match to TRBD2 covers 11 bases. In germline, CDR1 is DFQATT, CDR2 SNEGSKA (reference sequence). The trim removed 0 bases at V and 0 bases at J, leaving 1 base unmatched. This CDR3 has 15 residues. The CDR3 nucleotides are TGCAGTGCTAGAGAGGGACTAGCGGCCTCCTACGAGCAGTACTTC. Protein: CSAREGLAASYEQYF.

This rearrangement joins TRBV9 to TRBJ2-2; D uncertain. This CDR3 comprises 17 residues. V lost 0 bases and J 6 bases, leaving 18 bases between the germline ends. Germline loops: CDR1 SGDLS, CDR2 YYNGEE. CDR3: CASSVVETLAIPGELFF. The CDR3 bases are TGTGCCAGCAGCGTAGTAGAAACGTTGGCGATTCCCGGGGAGCTGTTTTTT.

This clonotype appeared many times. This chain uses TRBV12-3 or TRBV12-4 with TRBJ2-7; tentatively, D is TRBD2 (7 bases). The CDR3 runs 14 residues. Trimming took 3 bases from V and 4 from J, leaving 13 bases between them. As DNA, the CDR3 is TGTGCCAGCAGTTTCGGGGGGCCTCAATACGAGCAGTACTTC. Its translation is CASSFGGPQYEQYF.

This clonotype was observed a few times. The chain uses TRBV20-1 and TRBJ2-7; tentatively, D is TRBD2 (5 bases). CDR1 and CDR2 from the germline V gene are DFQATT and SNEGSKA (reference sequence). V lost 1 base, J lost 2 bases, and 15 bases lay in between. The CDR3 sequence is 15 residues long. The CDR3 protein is CSARAEGEVPYEQYF. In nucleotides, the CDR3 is TGCAGTGCTAGAGCCGAGGGTGAGGTACCCTACGAGCAGTACTTC.

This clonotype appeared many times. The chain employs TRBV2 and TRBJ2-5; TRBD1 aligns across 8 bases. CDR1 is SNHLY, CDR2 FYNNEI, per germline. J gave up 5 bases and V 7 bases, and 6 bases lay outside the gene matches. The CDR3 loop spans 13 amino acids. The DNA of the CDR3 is TGTGCCAGCACGGCAGGGGGCCCGGAGACCCAGTACTTC. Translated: CASTAGGPETQYF.

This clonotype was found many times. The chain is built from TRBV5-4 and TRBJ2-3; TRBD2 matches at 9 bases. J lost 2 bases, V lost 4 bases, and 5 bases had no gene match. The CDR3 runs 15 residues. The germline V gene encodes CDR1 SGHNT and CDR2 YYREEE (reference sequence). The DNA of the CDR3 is TGTGCCAGCAGCCGTACTAGCGGGTACACAGATACGCAGTATTTT. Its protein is CASSRTSGYTDTQYF.